Shown below are 23 T cell receptor beta chains from a single sample sequenced in a study of cytomegalovirus exposure and HLA in healthy donors. The PCR contained 60 Vbeta and 13 Jbeta primers. Measured with immunoSEQ multiplex PCR; TCRdb has only the in-frame clones, and not every one. The sample records over 150,000 clones, approximately 79% being singletons. Sequencing was carried out using PBMCs. These receptors were collected from a woman aged 18-30 years in good health and CMV-seronegative.

This sequence joins TRBV28 and TRBJ1-1; 9 nucleotides align to TRBD1. V lost 6 bases, J lost 2 bases, and 4 bases stayed unmatched. Germline CDR1 reads MDHEN; CDR2 reads SYDVKM. CDR3 length equals 14 residues. In nucleotides, the CDR3 is TGTGCCAGCAGAGCGACAGGGGGTAACACTGAAGCTTTCTTT. Translated: CASRATGGNTEAFF.

This clone was seen a single time. The chain combines TRBV28 with TRBJ2-7; 7 bases line up with TRBD1. Trimming at V came to 7 bases and at J to 4 bases, leaving 7 bases not matched to a gene. This CDR3 comprises 13 residues. Germline loops: CDR1 MDHEN, CDR2 SYDVKM. Written as DNA, the CDR3 is TGTGCCAGCATTATGGAGACAGGGTACGAGCAGTACTTC. Protein sequence: CASIMETGYEQYF.

The chain joins TRBV5-1 to TRBJ1-4; the D is unclear. CDR3 size: 15 residues. Germline CDR1 is SGHRS and CDR2 is YFSETQ. The ends were cut back, 4 bases at V and 6 bases at J, with 16 bases in the middle. The CDR3 sequence: CASSPLAGEDEKLFF. Written as DNA, the CDR3 is TGCGCCAGCAGCCCCCTAGCCGGGGAAGATGAAAAACTGTTTTTT.

The chain recombines TRBV10-3 with TRBJ2-6; TRBD1 agrees at 7 bases. The CDR3 is made up of 16 amino acids. J was trimmed by 2 bases and V by 8 bases; bases with no gene match: 9. Germline CDR1 ENHRY, CDR2 SYGVKD. CDR3 nucleotide sequence: TGTGCCATCGGAGCTACAGGGGTGGCTGGGGCCAACGTCCTGACTTTC. Translating gives CAIGATGVAGANVLTF.

The chain joins TRBV2 to TRBJ1-5, with 8 bases identical to TRBD1. Trimming cost V 6 bases and J 3 bases; bases outside gene matches: 13. CDR3 size: 17 residues. Germline-derived CDR1 and CDR2 are SNHLY and FYNNEI. CDR3 nucleotide sequence: TGTGCCAGCAGACTGGGACAGGTGTTCTATTACAATCAGCCCCAGCATTTT. It yields the protein CASRLGQVFYYNQPQHF.

This clone was found a few times. This CDR3 reads CASNIGGGGYTF. DNA for the CDR3: TGTGCCAGCAACATCGGGGGAGGTGGCTACACCTTC. The chain has TRBV6-6 and TRBJ1-2, with a possible D match to TRBD1 (5 bases). This CDR3 region has 12 residues. The ends were cut back, 7 bases at V and 7 bases at J, with 13 bases in the middle. Per germline, CDR1 MNHNY and CDR2 SVGAGI (reference sequence).

This chain links TRBV11-2 with TRBJ2-5, with TRBD2 matching over 8 bases. Germline V gene lookup returns CDR1 SGHAT and CDR2 FQNNGV. CDR3 length: 16 residues. Trimming at V came to 4 bases and at J to 4 bases, leaving 11 bases not matched to a gene. CDR3 region: CASSYWTSQRGETQYF. The DNA of the CDR3 is TGTGCCAGCAGCTACTGGACTAGCCAGAGGGGAGAGACCCAGTACTTC.

The chain joins TRBV7-2 to TRBJ1-2, with 8 bases lining up with TRBD1. Germline lookup yields CDR1 SGHTA and CDR2 FQGNSA. Trimming cost V 5 bases and J 3 bases; bases outside gene matches: 14. There are 17 residues in the CDR3. The CDR3 nucleotides are TGTGCCAGCAGCCCCGCTATCAGACAGGGGTTTTACTATGGCTACACCTTC. Protein product: CASSPAIRQGFYYGYTF.

V gene TRBV7-2 combines with J gene TRBJ2-2; 8 bases are shared with TRBD2. This CDR3 contains 15 residues. J gave up 4 bases and V 5 bases, and 6 bases lay outside the gene matches. From germline, CDR1 is SGHTA and CDR2 FQGNSA. CDR3 bases: TGTGCCAGCAGCAGAGGGGGACTAGGCACCGGGGAGCTGTTTTTT. Protein product: CASSRGGLGTGELFF.

The V call is TRBV30, the J call TRBJ1-1, with D unclear. The germline gives CDR1 GTSNPN, CDR2 SVGIG (reference sequence). V was trimmed by 1 base and J by 1 base, leaving 4 bases between them. The CDR3 extends over 12 amino acids. CDR3 nucleotide sequence: TGTGCCTGGAGTGGACAGAACACTGAAGCTTTCTTT. Protein: CAWSGQNTEAFF.

J is TRBJ1-1 and V is TRBV6-1, with a possible D match to TRBD1 (5 bases). Per germline, CDR1 MNHNS and CDR2 SASEGT. Between the trimmed V and J ends, which lost 5 bases and 7 bases, there was a span of 20 bases. The CDR3 extends over 15 amino acids. The DNA of the CDR3 is TGTGCCAGCAGTCCCTTTTGGGGGGGAGCGTATGAAGCTTTCTTT. This gives the protein CASSPFWGGAYEAFF.

About this clone: An end of the junction does not agree with germline; a read error may underlie this. Other DNA sequences of this sample code for an identical CDR3. The chain employs TRBV25-1 and TRBJ1-4; D gene uncertain. Germline V gene lookup returns CDR1 MGHDK and CDR2 SYGVNS. The CDR3 covers 15 residues. The CDR3 protein is CASSDGVSANEKLFF. The CDR3 DNA is TGTGCCAGCAGTGACGGGGTATCAGCTAATGAAAAGCTGTTTTTT.

V usage is TRBV29-1 and J usage is TRBJ2-3; D might be TRBD1 (6 bases). The CDR3 spans 15 residues. Germline assignment: CDR1 SQVTM and CDR2 ANQGSEA. V lost 1 base to trimming and J lost 6 bases, with 17 bases between them. This CDR3 is CSVEGFGGRLDTQYF. CDR3 bases: TGCAGCGTTGAAGGTTTTGGGGGCCGCCTGGATACGCAGTATTTT.

V and J are TRBV10-3 and TRBJ1-6; possible D gene TRBD1, 5 bases. V dropped 2 bases and J dropped 7 bases, with 9 bases sitting between them. Germline V CDR1 and CDR2: ENHRY, SYGVKD. There are 14 residues in the CDR3. The CDR3 DNA sequence: TGTGCCATCAGTGAGGGACAAGGAAATTCACCCCTCCACTTT. Translating it yields CAISEGQGNSPLHF.

The genes are TRBV18 and TRBJ2-7; TRBD1 matches at 9 bases. Trimming removed 0 bases from V and 0 bases from J; junction bases left unmatched: 3. Germline V gene data show CDR1 as KGHSH and CDR2 as LQKENI. The CDR3 contains 16 residues. The CDR3 DNA reads TGTGCCAGCTCACCACCTACGGGACAGGGCTCCTACGAGCAGTACTTC. This sequence encodes CASSPPTGQGSYEQYF.

The chain is built from TRBV6-4 and TRBJ1-6; the D is unclear. Between the trimmed V and J ends, which lost 0 bases and 10 bases, there was a span of 10 bases. In germline, CDR1 is MRHNA, CDR2 SNTAGT. This CDR3 is 14 amino acids long. The CDR3 is CASSDSGVGSPLHF. CDR3 sequence (DNA): TGTGCCAGCAGTGACTCCGGGGTCGGGTCACCCCTCCACTTT.

V gene TRBV5-5 combines with J gene TRBJ2-7, with D possibly TRBD2 on 7 matching bases. CDR3 size: 16 residues. Trimming took off 2 bases at V and 1 base at J, with 16 bases between the two ends. Germline CDR1 reads SGHKS; CDR2 reads YYEKEE (reference sequence). This CDR3 is CASSFILRGASYEQYF. CDR3 coding DNA: TGTGCCAGCAGCTTCATTCTACGGGGGGCTTCCTACGAGCAGTACTTC.

V usage is TRBV7-9 and J usage is TRBJ2-7; 8 bases fit TRBD1. Germline CDR1 and CDR2: SEHNR and FQNEAQ (reference sequence). V was pared by 5 bases and J by 4 bases, with 7 bases of the junction left unmatched. The CDR3 has 14 amino acids. Here the CDR3 reads CASSPSGTGYEQYF. Written as DNA, the CDR3 is TGTGCCAGCAGCCCGTCCGGGACAGGATACGAGCAGTACTTC.

The chain uses TRBV7-2 and TRBJ2-7; D not certain. Looked up from germline, CDR1 is SGHTA and CDR2 is FQGNSA. The CDR3 has 13 amino acids. V shed 2 bases and J shed 2 bases, with 7 bases lying between them. Written as DNA, the CDR3 is TGTGCCAGCAGCTTAAAAACTACCTACGAGCAGTACTTC. It encodes CASSLKTTYEQYF.

This CDR3 reads CASSVSMTRGNTEAFF. The CDR3 coding sequence is TGTGCCAGCAGTGTGTCTATGACCCGGGGAAACACTGAAGCTTTCTTT. V and J are TRBV2 and TRBJ1-1; D ambiguous. The germline gives CDR1 SNHLY, CDR2 FYNNEI. The CDR3 is made up of 16 amino acids. Trimming removed 4 bases at V and 2 bases at J, with 17 bases between.

The rearrangement joins TRBV5-1 to TRBJ2-7, with D possibly TRBD2 on 6 matching bases. Trimming removed 0 bases at V and 3 bases at J, with 10 bases between. This CDR3 region has 14 residues. Germline assignment: CDR1 SGHRS and CDR2 YFSETQ. As DNA, the CDR3 is TGCGCCAGCAGCTTGGGGGGGGTTGACTACGAGCAGTACTTC. It yields the protein CASSLGGVDYEQYF. The entire variable domain, with the rest obtained from reference TRBV5-1 and TRBJ2-7, is as follows: KAGVTQTPRYLIKTRGQQVTLSCSPISGHRSVSWYQQTPGQGLQFLFEYFSETQRNKGNFPGRFSGRQFSNSRSEMNVSTLELGDSALYLCASSLGGVDYEQYFGPGTRLTVT.

The V and J genes are TRBV30 and TRBJ1-5; a possible D gene is TRBD1 (5 bases). From germline, CDR1 is GTSNPN and CDR2 SVGIG (reference sequence). The CDR3 runs 15 residues. V was pared by 3 bases and J by 2 bases, with 14 bases between. CDR3 DNA: TGTGCCTGGAGCGCCGGGACTCTTGGCAATCAGCCCCAGCATTTT. Protein: CAWSAGTLGNQPQHF.

The rearrangement joins TRBV27 to TRBJ2-7, with no clear D. V lost 4 bases, J lost 7 bases, and 8 bases lay in between. CDR3 length: 11 residues. Germline V gene data show CDR1 as MNHEY and CDR2 as SMNVEV (reference sequence). In DNA form, the CDR3 reads TGTGCCAGCAGTTCCACGGTGGAGCAGTACTTC. Translated: CASSSTVEQYF.